The sample holds many counts of the clone carrying this T cell receptor (beta chain). Its antigen is undetermined. V lost 0 bases, J lost 7 bases, and 9 bases lay in between. The CDR3 loop spans 13 amino acids. Per the germline V gene, CDR1 is KGHSH and CDR2 is LQKENI. This sample stems from a study of human T cells and chemical hapten exposure. Study overall: Patients, mostly women, had alopecia areata, alopecia totalis or alopecia universalis.

Time point described: patch test 1, 2 weeks after DPC sensitization. Noted treatment: therapeutic diphenylcyclopropenone sensitization with weekly scalp DPC. Study-wide findings and caveats: TCRs exceeding a frequency of 1 in 1000 stayed unchanged under DPC sensitization.

TCRdb processed the RACE reads anew with MiXCR; each CDR3 protein has one entry. The sample holds approximately 77,000 distinct CDR3 sequences, around 7.8% seen once. The sequence was obtained from a woman aged 25 to 39 with alopecia areata. Some clones in this sample may be carry-over from other donors' samples. This chain uses TRBV18 with TRBJ1-2; D perhaps matches TRBD1 (5 bases). The material was whole blood, obtained in connection with sensitization to the hapten diphenylcyclopropenone (DPC). Here the CDR3 DNA reads TGTGCCAGCTCACCACCGGCAGGGTCTGGCTACACCTTC. Translating it yields CASSPPAGSGYTF.